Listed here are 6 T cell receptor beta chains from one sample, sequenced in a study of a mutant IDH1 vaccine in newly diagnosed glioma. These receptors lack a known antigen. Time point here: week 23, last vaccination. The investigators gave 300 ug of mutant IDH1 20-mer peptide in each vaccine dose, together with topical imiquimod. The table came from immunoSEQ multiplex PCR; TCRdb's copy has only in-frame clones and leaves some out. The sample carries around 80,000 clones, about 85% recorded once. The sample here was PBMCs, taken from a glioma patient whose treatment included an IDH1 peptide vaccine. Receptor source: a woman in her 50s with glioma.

CDR3 in DNA: TGTGCCAGTAGTATAGCAGGTCCCCCGGGAGATACGCAGTATTTT. Its translation: CASSIAGPPGDTQYF. This rearrangement joins TRBV19 to TRBJ2-3, with D unclear. The CDR3 has 15 residues. The V gene's germline CDR1 is LNHDA and CDR2 SQIVND (reference sequence). V was clipped by 1 base and J by 5 bases, with 13 bases between them. Together with reference TRBV19 and TRBJ2-3, the CDR3 gives the full variable domain: DGGITQSPKYLFRKEGQNVTLSCEQNLNHDAMYWYRQDPGQGLRLIYYSQIVNDFQKGDIAEGYSVSREKKESFPLTVTSAQKNPTAFYLCASSIAGPPGDTQYFGPGTRLTVL.

CDR3 residues: CASSATSGTSTDTQYF. The CDR3 DNA reads TGTGCCAGCAGTGCTACTAGCGGGACGAGCACAGATACGCAGTATTTT. The rearrangement joins TRBV27 to TRBJ2-3, with 10 bases aligning to TRBD2. The CDR3 is 16 residues long. The ends lost 5 bases at V and 0 bases at J; junction bases unmatched: 5. Germline values: CDR1 MNHEY, CDR2 SMNVEV (reference sequence).

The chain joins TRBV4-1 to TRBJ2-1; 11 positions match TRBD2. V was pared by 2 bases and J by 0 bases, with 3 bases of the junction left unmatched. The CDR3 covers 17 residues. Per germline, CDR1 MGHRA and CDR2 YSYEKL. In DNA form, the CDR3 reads TGCGCCAGCAGCCAACGAACTAGCGGGGGCTCCTACAATGAGCAGTTCTTC. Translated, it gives CASSQRTSGGSYNEQFF.

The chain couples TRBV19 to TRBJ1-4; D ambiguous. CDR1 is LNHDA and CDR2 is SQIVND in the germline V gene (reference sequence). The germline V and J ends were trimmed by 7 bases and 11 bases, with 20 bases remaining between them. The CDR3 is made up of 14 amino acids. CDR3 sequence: CASTQEHTRKKLFF. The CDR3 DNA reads TGTGCCAGTACCCAGGAACATACCCGTAAGAAACTGTTTTTT.

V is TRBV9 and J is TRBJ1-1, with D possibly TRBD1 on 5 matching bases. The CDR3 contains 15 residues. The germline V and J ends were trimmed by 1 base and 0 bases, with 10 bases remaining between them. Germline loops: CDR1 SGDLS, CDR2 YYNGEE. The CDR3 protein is CASSVQGTLNTEAFF. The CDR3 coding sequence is TGTGCCAGCAGCGTACAAGGGACGTTGAACACTGAAGCTTTCTTT.

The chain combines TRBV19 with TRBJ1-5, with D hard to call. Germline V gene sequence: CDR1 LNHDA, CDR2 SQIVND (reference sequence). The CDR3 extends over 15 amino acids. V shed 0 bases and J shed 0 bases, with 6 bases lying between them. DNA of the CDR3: TGTGCCAGTAGTATAGATCGGACTAGCAATCAGCCCCAGCATTTT. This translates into CASSIDRTSNQPQHF.